The entry below describes one T cell receptor (beta chain). At one end the junction does not follow the germline gene, possibly because of a read error. The assay was immunoSEQ multiplex PCR, and TCRdb's table has in-frame clones only and misses some. The repertoire consists of about 270,000 clones, with around 80% occurring once and the leading ten covering 13%. The sample is drawn from a study of control samples from healthy donors and cancer patients. The CDR3 consists of 15 residues. The germline V gene has CDR1 WNHNN and CDR2 SYGVQD (reference sequence). The genes are TRBV10-1 and TRBJ1-1, with a possible D match to TRBD1 (6 bases). This sequence was found in an older woman with lung cancer. The sequenced sample was PBMCs. CDR3 residues: CARRGRGGLDTEAFF. For the CDR3, the DNA is TGCGCCCGCAGGGGACGGGGGGGCCTTGACACTGAAGCTTTCTTT.